The 30 T cell receptor beta chains given below trace back to one sample, sequenced in a study of T-cell reconstitution after alpha-beta-depleted transplantation in children. As it was prepared, the TCRbeta library received unique molecular identifiers. TCRdb processed the PCR reads anew with MiXCR; each CDR3 protein has one entry. The sample has about 500,000 distinct CDR3 sequences; about 30% are singletons. The sample in question was PBMCs from the stem cell graft donor, obtained from the stem cell graft. These receptor sequences come from a human donor who donated a stem cell graft to a child with aplastic anemia.

The genes are TRBV5-6 and TRBJ1-2, with 11 bases aligning to TRBD1. The germline V gene has CDR1 SGHDT and CDR2 YYEEEE. Trimming cost V 0 bases and J 4 bases; bases outside gene matches: 2. The CDR3 has 15 residues. As DNA, the CDR3 is TGTGCCAGCAGCTTGGAGGACAGGGGGCTCTATGGCTACACCTTC. Protein sequence: CASSLEDRGLYGYTF. Supplemented by reference TRBV5-6 and TRBJ1-2, the full variable domain reads DAGVTQSPTHLIKTRGQQVTLRCSPKSGHDTVSWYQQALGQGPQFIFQYYEEEERQRGNFPDRFSGHQFPNYSSELNVNALLLGDSALYLCASSLEDRGLYGYTFGSGTRLTVV.

The chain is built from TRBV11-3 and TRBJ2-3; either TRBD1 or TRBD2 may fit D (5 bases each). The germline CDR1 and CDR2 sequences are SGHNT and YENEEA. The ends were cut back, 5 bases at V and 3 bases at J, with 15 bases in the middle. CDR3 length equals 15 residues. CDR3 loop: CASSPGLAETDTQYF. CDR3 bases: TGTGCCAGCAGCCCGGGGCTAGCCGAGACAGATACGCAGTATTTT. The full variable domain, completed using reference TRBV11-3 and TRBJ2-3, is EAGVVQSPRYKIIEKKQPVAFWCNPISGHNTLYWYLQNLGQGPELLIRYENEEAVDDSQLPKDRFSAERLKGVDSTLKIQPAELGDSAVYLCASSPGLAETDTQYFGPGTRLTVL.

This clonotype was seen a handful of times. The chain carries TRBV29-1 and TRBJ2-7; D is perhaps TRBD2 (5 bases). The CDR3 consists of 14 residues. Germline loops: CDR1 SQVTM, CDR2 ANQGSEA. Trimming took 7 bases from V and 0 from J, leaving 16 bases between them. CDR3 sequence reads: CSALAVWPSYEQYF. As DNA, the CDR3 is TGCAGCGCCCTAGCCGTGTGGCCCTCCTACGAGCAGTACTTC.

This chain uses TRBV19 with TRBJ2-3, with TRBD2 matching over 8 bases. Trimming removed 1 base from V and 0 bases from J; junction bases left unmatched: 6. This CDR3 is built from 17 residues. CDR1 and CDR2 from the germline V gene are LNHDA and SQIVND (reference sequence). The CDR3 sequence is CASSIAVAGTSTDTQYF. CDR3 bases: TGTGCCAGTAGTATAGCGGTAGCGGGAACCAGCACAGATACGCAGTATTTT. The entire variable domain, with the rest obtained from reference TRBV19 and TRBJ2-3, is as follows: DGGITQSPKYLFRKEGQNVTLSCEQNLNHDAMYWYRQDPGQGLRLIYYSQIVNDFQKGDIAEGYSVSREKKESFPLTVTSAQKNPTAFYLCASSIAVAGTSTDTQYFGPGTRLTVL.

V gene TRBV5-1 combines with J gene TRBJ2-4; 9 bases are shared with TRBD2. CDR1 SGHRS and CDR2 YFSETQ come from the germline V gene. The CDR3 is 18 residues long. The trim removed 2 bases at V and 8 bases at J, leaving 17 bases unmatched. The DNA for the CDR3 is TGCGCCAGCAGCTTAGGGTCAGGCAGCGGGAGGCGCTCATACATTCAGTACTTC. Encoded protein: CASSLGSGSGRRSYIQYF. The complete variable domain, with remaining parts taken from reference TRBV5-1 and TRBJ2-4, reads KAGVTQTPRYLIKTRGQQVTLSCSPISGHRSVSWYQQTPGQGLQFLFEYFSETQRNKGNFPGRFSGRQFSNSRSEMNVSTLELGDSALYLCASSLGSGSGRRSYIQYFGAGTRLSVL.

The sample holds a few counts of this clonotype. The chain employs TRBV6-2 or TRBV6-3 and TRBJ2-3; 10 nucleotides match TRBD2. V shed 0 bases and J 7 bases; nucleotides not matched to a gene: 4. The CDR3 covers 15 residues. Germline CDR1 MNHEY, CDR2 SVGEGT. The CDR3 protein is CASSYSTSGTNTQYF. The DNA of the CDR3 is TGTGCCAGCAGTTACTCCACTAGCGGGACGAATACGCAGTATTTT.

CDR3 sequence (DNA): TGTGCCAGCAGCCAAGATTGGGCGGGGTCCTCCTACAATGAGCAGTTCTTC. This encodes CASSQDWAGSSYNEQFF. The chain uses TRBV4-2 and TRBJ2-1; tentatively, D is TRBD2 (6 bases). The germline V and J ends were trimmed by 0 bases and 0 bases, with 12 bases remaining between them. Germline V lookup: CDR1 LGHNA, CDR2 YNFKEQ. The CDR3 has 17 amino acids.

The chain has TRBV29-1 and TRBJ1-2; 9 bases are a match to TRBD1. CDR3 size: 15 residues. V shed 7 bases and J 1 base; nucleotides not matched to a gene: 10. Per the germline V gene, CDR1 is SQVTM and CDR2 is ANQGSEA. CDR3 region: CSATGGLSGNYGYTF. The CDR3 DNA reads TGCAGCGCTACAGGGGGCTTGTCGGGTAACTATGGCTACACCTTC.

The chain is built from TRBV5-1 and TRBJ2-3; TRBD1 might be the D (6 bases). CDR3 length: 18 amino acids. Germline V lookup: CDR1 SGHRS, CDR2 YFSETQ. Trimming removed 5 bases at V and 5 bases at J, with 27 bases between. CDR3: CASSPPFAVGALRDTQYF. The CDR3 DNA reads TGCGCCAGCAGTCCTCCATTCGCGGTGGGGGCCTTGAGAGATACGCAGTATTTT.

CDR3 protein: CASSVEGREQYF. CDR3 nucleotide sequence: TGTGCCAGCAGTGTAGAGGGGCGGGAGCAGTACTTC. V and J are TRBV6-2 or TRBV6-3 and TRBJ2-7; D is tentatively TRBD1 or TRBD2 (5 bases each). V lost 5 bases, J lost 7 bases, and 12 bases lay in between. This CDR3 contains 12 residues. Germline assignment: CDR1 MNHEY and CDR2 SVGEGT.

This CDR3 reads CASSSRTGEGEKLFF. CDR3 sequence (DNA): TGTGCCAGCAGCTCTCGGACAGGGGAGGGTGAAAAACTGTTTTTT. This sequence joins TRBV7-2 and TRBJ1-4; 9 positions agree with TRBD1. With 4 bases clipped from V and 7 bases from J, the junction kept 7 bases outside the gene matches. CDR3 length equals 15 residues. Germline loops: CDR1 SGHTA, CDR2 FQGNSA. Drawing the rest from reference TRBV7-2 and TRBJ1-4, the complete variable domain is GAGVSQSPSNKVTEKGKDVELRCDPISGHTALYWYRQSLGQGLEFLIYFQGNSAPDKSGLPSDRFSAERTGGSVSTLTIQRTQQEDSAVYLCASSSRTGEGEKLFFGSGTQLSVL.

The chain has TRBV5-5 and TRBJ2-7; D remains unclear. Germline V lookup: CDR1 SGHKS, CDR2 YYEKEE (reference sequence). Between the trimmed V and J ends, which lost 1 base and 3 bases, there was a span of 8 bases. The CDR3 has 13 amino acids. CDR3 DNA: TGTGCCAGCAGCTTGAGACTGGTCTACGAGCAGTACTTC. Translating it yields CASSLRLVYEQYF.

The chain uses TRBV12-3 or TRBV12-4 and TRBJ1-2, with a tentative D call TRBD1 (6 bases). V dropped 3 bases and J dropped 6 bases, with 11 bases sitting between them. CDR3 size: 13 residues. The CDR3 reads CASSFSGGDGYTF. The CDR3 DNA is TGTGCCAGCAGTTTTTCCGGGGGCGATGGCTACACCTTC.

This clonotype appeared a few times. This chain links TRBV5-1 with TRBJ2-7; 10 bases are a match to TRBD1. Germline CDR1 reads SGHRS; CDR2 reads YFSETQ. The trim removed 5 bases at V and 6 bases at J, leaving 11 bases unmatched. The length of the CDR3 is 15 residues. CDR3 protein: CASSFVGQGGPEQYF. Here the CDR3 DNA reads TGCGCCAGCAGTTTCGTAGGACAGGGGGGACCCGAGCAGTACTTC.

The genes are TRBV7-2 and TRBJ2-7; 11 positions match TRBD1. The CDR3 runs to 15 residues. Germline V CDR1 and CDR2: SGHTA, FQGNSA. The trim removed 4 bases at V and 4 bases at J, leaving 6 bases unmatched. The chain's CDR3 is CASSYRTGGRYEQYF. The CDR3 DNA reads TGTGCCAGCAGCTATCGGACAGGGGGCAGGTACGAGCAGTACTTC.

This clonotype was picked up a small number of times. This chain links TRBV7-2 with TRBJ2-4; possibly TRBD2 for D (6 bases). This CDR3 is built from 15 residues. Germline V lookup: CDR1 SGHTA, CDR2 FQGNSA. Trimming cost V 5 bases and J 3 bases, with 14 bases left between them. The CDR3 nucleotides read TGTGCCAGCAGCCAGACTAGTACGGTCAAAAACATTCAGTACTTC. Amino acid sequence: CASSQTSTVKNIQYF.

The chain has TRBV6-5 and TRBJ1-3; D possibly corresponds to TRBD1 (6 bases). V dropped 7 bases and J dropped 0 bases, with 13 bases sitting between them. Looked up from germline, CDR1 is MNHEY and CDR2 is SVGAGI. There are 15 residues in the CDR3. The CDR3 sequence: CASIKDSVSGNTIYF. The CDR3 DNA follows: TGTGCCAGCATTAAGGACAGCGTCTCTGGAAACACCATATATTTT.

This clonotype was observed a handful of times. The chain employs TRBV18 and TRBJ2-2; D is perhaps TRBD1 (6 bases). The length of the CDR3 is 16 residues. Trimming took 3 bases from V and 3 from J, leaving 14 bases between them. Germline V gene sequence: CDR1 KGHSH, CDR2 LQKENI. As DNA, the CDR3 is TGTGCCAGCTCACCCGCTAACAGGGTTGACACCGGGGAGCTGTTTTTT. Protein sequence: CASSPANRVDTGELFF.

V usage is TRBV13 and J usage is TRBJ1-3; 8 bases agree with TRBD1. The length of the CDR3 is 19 residues. V was pared by 1 base and J by 0 bases, with 11 bases of the junction left unmatched. From germline, CDR1 is PRHDT and CDR2 FYEKMQ (reference sequence). The CDR3 sequence is CASSLVGAGGDVSGNTIYF. The CDR3 DNA reads TGTGCCAGCAGCTTAGTCGGTGCAGGGGGCGACGTCTCTGGAAACACCATATATTTT.

This clonotype was recorded a few times. The chain links TRBV6-1 to TRBJ1-1; TRBD1 might be the D (6 bases). V lost 6 bases, J lost 4 bases, and 21 bases lay in between. Per germline, CDR1 MNHNS and CDR2 SASEGT. There are 16 residues in the CDR3. DNA of the CDR3: TGTGCCAGCAGAAGAAAATGGGACACCCTGGGCACTGAAGCTTTCTTT. It yields the protein CASRRKWDTLGTEAFF.

The chain is built from TRBV28 and TRBJ1-5; D remains unclear. V shed 1 base and J shed 7 bases, with 8 bases lying between them. Germline loops: CDR1 MDHEN, CDR2 SYDVKM. CDR3 length equals 13 residues. Here the CDR3 reads CASSLFVGQPQHF. CDR3 nucleotides: TGTGCCAGCAGTTTATTCGTCGGGCAGCCCCAGCATTTT.

This chain connects TRBV6-2 or TRBV6-3 to TRBJ1-3; D call uncertain. V gave up 2 bases and J gave up 4 bases, with 12 bases separating them. The germline V gene has CDR1 MNHEY and CDR2 SVGEGT. CDR3 length equals 15 residues. This CDR3 reads CASSYDGLGGNTIYF. As DNA, the CDR3 is TGTGCCAGCAGTTACGACGGACTTGGAGGAAACACCATATATTTT.

The chain links TRBV20-1 to TRBJ1-2, with 7 positions matching TRBD1. J gave up 4 bases and V 0 bases, and 8 bases lay outside the gene matches. Germline V gene sequence: CDR1 DFQATT, CDR2 SNEGSKA (reference sequence). The CDR3 runs to 15 residues. The CDR3 here is CSAREHRGFGYGYTF. The DNA of the CDR3 is TGCAGTGCTAGAGAACACAGGGGATTCGGCTATGGCTACACCTTC.

CDR3 bases: TGTGCCAGCTCACCGGGCTCGGGAAATCAATACGAGCAGTACGTC. The encoded protein is CASSPGSGNQYEQYV. The rearrangement links TRBV18 to TRBJ2-7; a weak D match, TRBD2 (5 bases). There are 15 residues in the CDR3. Looked up from germline, CDR1 is KGHSH and CDR2 is LQKENI. V lost 3 bases to trimming and J lost 4 bases, with 16 bases between them.

The J gene is TRBJ2-5, the V gene TRBV7-2; D gene unclear. Germline loops: CDR1 SGHTA, CDR2 FQGNSA. V was trimmed by 5 bases and J by 6 bases, leaving 13 bases between them. This CDR3 has 13 amino acids. The CDR3 region has the DNA TGTGCCAGCAGCCCCTCAAGGGTGAAGACCCAGTACTTC. Protein: CASSPSRVKTQYF.

The V and J genes are TRBV20-1 and TRBJ1-5; D is ambiguous. V was trimmed by 3 bases and J by 1 base, leaving 4 bases between them. There are 12 residues in the CDR3. Germline CDR1 DFQATT, CDR2 SNEGSKA (reference sequence). The CDR3 spells CSASGSNQPQHF. The CDR3 DNA reads TGCAGTGCTAGTGGGAGCAATCAGCCCCAGCATTTT.

V and J are TRBV18 and TRBJ1-2; possible D gene TRBD1, 5 bases. V was clipped by 2 bases and J by 8 bases, with 15 bases between them. The CDR3 covers 14 residues. Looked up from germline, CDR1 is KGHSH and CDR2 is LQKENI. In DNA, the CDR3 is TGTGCCAGCTCACCATTTCAGGGATTTGGCGGCTACACCTTC. Translated, it gives CASSPFQGFGGYTF.

This chain links TRBV3-1 with TRBJ2-1; 9 bases align to TRBD2. V gave up 0 bases and J gave up 6 bases; unmatched junction bases: 6. The CDR3 has 16 residues. The germline V gene has CDR1 LGHDT and CDR2 YNNKEL (reference sequence). The CDR3: CASSQETLAGTNEQFF. DNA of the CDR3: TGTGCCAGCAGCCAAGAAACGCTAGCGGGGACCAATGAGCAGTTCTTC.

This sequence joins TRBV7-9 and TRBJ2-1, with unresolved D. From germline, CDR1 is SEHNR and CDR2 FQNEAQ (reference sequence). The CDR3 covers 14 residues. The V gene lost 3 bases and the J gene lost 5 bases, with 11 bases spanning the gap. CDR3 sequence: CASSFFTENNEQFF. In DNA form, the CDR3 reads TGTGCCAGCAGCTTCTTTACTGAAAACAATGAGCAGTTCTTC. Using reference TRBV7-9 and TRBJ2-1 for the parts outside the CDR3, the full variable domain is DTGVSQNPRHKITKRGQNVTFRCDPISEHNRLYWYRQTLGQGPEFLTYFQNEAQLEKSRLLSDRFSAERPKGSFSTLEIQRTEQGDSAMYLCASSFFTENNEQFFGPGTRLTVL.

This clonotype has a count of ten or more. The V and J genes are TRBV20-1 and TRBJ1-2; 7 bases line up with TRBD1. Germline V CDR1 and CDR2: DFQATT, SNEGSKA (reference sequence). The CDR3 is 12 amino acids. The ends lost 7 bases at V and 7 bases at J; junction bases unmatched: 9. As DNA, the CDR3 is TGCAGTGGTCGACAGGGAAGAGGTGGCTACACCTTC. The encoded protein is CSGRQGRGGYTF.